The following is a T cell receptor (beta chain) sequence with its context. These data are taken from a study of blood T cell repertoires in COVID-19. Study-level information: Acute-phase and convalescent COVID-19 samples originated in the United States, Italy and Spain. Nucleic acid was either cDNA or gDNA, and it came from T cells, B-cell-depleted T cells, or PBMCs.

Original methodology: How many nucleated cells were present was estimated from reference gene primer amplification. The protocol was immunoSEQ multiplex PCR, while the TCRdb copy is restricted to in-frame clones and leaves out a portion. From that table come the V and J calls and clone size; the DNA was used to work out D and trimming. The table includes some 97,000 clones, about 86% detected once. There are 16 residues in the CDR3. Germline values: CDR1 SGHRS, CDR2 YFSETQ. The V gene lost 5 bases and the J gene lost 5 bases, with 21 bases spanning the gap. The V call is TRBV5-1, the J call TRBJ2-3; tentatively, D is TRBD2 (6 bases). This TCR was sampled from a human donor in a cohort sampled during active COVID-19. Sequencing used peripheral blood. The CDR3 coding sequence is TGCGCCAGCAGTTTATCCTGGCTAGCGTGGGGAGATACGCAGTATTTT. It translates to CASSLSWLAWGDTQYF.